The 26 T cell receptor beta chains below all came from one sample that was sequenced in a study of T cell clonality in common variable immunodeficiency. TCRdb's table, derived via immunoSEQ multiplex PCR, lists solely in-frame clones and lacks some. Singletons are absent from the sample, which has fewer than 30,000 clones. Study findings and constraints: Reportedly, TCR beta sequences from common variable immunodeficiency showed fewer deletions and N-nucleotide insertions.

Their recognized antigens are unknown. The sequencing sample was made of peripheral blood mononuclear cells. The receptors originated from a human donor with common variable immunodeficiency.

This clone was counted many times. The CDR3 end is not reached by the read, which stops 3 residues before it; the germline J gene fills it in. This chain links TRBV20-1 with TRBJ1-5; D perhaps matches TRBD1 (5 bases). V lost 0 bases and J lost 6, with 9 bases in between. CDR1 is DFQATT, CDR2 SNEGSKA, per germline (reference sequence). This CDR3 contains 13 residues. This CDR3 reads CSARDGGIQPQHF. CDR3 DNA, as far as it was read: TGCAGTGCTAGAGATGGGGGGATTCAGCCC.

In its sample, this clone was seen a few times. Coverage ceases 3 residues before the CDR3 finishes, and the germline J gene fills in the end. The genes are TRBV19 and TRBJ2-2, with 9 bases aligning to TRBD1. The CDR3 is 15 residues long. After removal of 4 bases from V and 4 bases from J, the junction contained 4 bases not matched to a gene. Germline CDR1 and CDR2: LNHDA and SQIVND (reference sequence). CDR3 amino acids: CASSRDRDTTGELFF. The sequenced part of the CDR3 DNA is TGTGCCAGTAGTAGGGACAGGGATACCACCGGGGAG.

This clone was observed at least ten times. The read terminates 3 residues before the CDR3 end, so the remaining end is supplied by the germline J gene. V is TRBV19 and J is TRBJ1-2; 10 bases line up with TRBD1. There are 15 residues in the CDR3. Germline V CDR1 and CDR2: LNHDA, SQIVND (reference sequence). With 6 bases clipped from V and 7 bases from J, the junction kept 11 bases outside the gene matches. The CDR3 is CASSLFDRGLGGYTF. CDR3 bases read: TGTGCCAGTAGCCTATTCGACAGGGGGCTCGGTGGC.

This clone was seen repeatedly, ten times or more. Read coverage stops 3 residues before the CDR3 terminus; the germline J gene supplies the remainder. This rearrangement joins TRBV10-1 to TRBJ2-1, with 7 bases that match TRBD2. The germline V gene has CDR1 WNHNN and CDR2 SYGVQD (reference sequence). The CDR3 has 14 amino acids. The trim removed 0 bases at V and 6 bases at J, leaving 2 bases unmatched. CDR3 loop: CASSESTGGNEQFF. The sequenced CDR3 bases are TGCGCCAGCAGTGAGTCGACGGGGGGCAATGAG.

This clone has at least ten counts. The CDR3 end is not reached by the read, which stops 3 residues before it; the germline J gene fills it in. The chain links TRBV5-5 to TRBJ2-6; no clear D gene. This CDR3 is built from 15 residues. Trimming pared 4 bases from V and 1 base from J, leaving 9 bases between. Germline V CDR1 and CDR2: SGHKS, YYEKEE (reference sequence). The part of the CDR3 DNA that was read is TGTGCCAGCAGCCCCCGAGCGTCTGGGGCCAACGTC. It is translated as CASSPRASGANV. The whole CDR3 is CASSPRASGANVLTF.

Notes on this clone: Read sequence stops 3 residues before the CDR3 end, and the germline J gene provides the missing end. The gene calls are TRBV2 and TRBJ2-4; D may be TRBD2 (5 bases). Germline CDR1 is SNHLY and CDR2 is FYNNEI. V lost 4 bases, J lost 7 bases, and 8 bases lay in between. The CDR3 spans 12 residues. Partial CDR3 DNA: TGTGCCAGCAGTGCCACGGGGAACATT. It is translated as CASSATGNI. The whole CDR3 sequence is CASSATGNIQYF.

There are a few counts of this clone. This may come from a read error, since a much larger clone is one base off. The CDR3 goes on 3 residues after the read ends, and that part is filled in from the germline J gene. The V call is TRBV7-8, the J call TRBJ2-5; TRBD1 might be the D (5 bases). CDR3 size: 17 residues. Trimming took 1 base from V and 6 from J, leaving 21 bases between them. CDR1 is SGHVS and CDR2 is FQNEAQ in the germline V gene. The CDR3: CASSLGQQGVGYQTQYF. The sequenced CDR3 bases are TGTGCCAGCAGCTTAGGGCAGCAAGGGGTAGGTTATCAGACC.

This clone was recorded a few times. The CDR3 goes on 3 residues after the read ends, and that part is filled in from the germline J gene. The rearrangement uses TRBV19 and TRBJ1-2, with D perhaps matching TRBD1 (5 bases). Trimming removed 5 bases from V and 6 bases from J, with 10 bases in between. The CDR3 length is 12 residues. The germline CDR1 and CDR2 sequences are LNHDA and SQIVND (reference sequence). The CDR3 protein is CASSWRGDGYTF. Incomplete CDR3 DNA: TGTGCCAGTAGTTGGAGGGGAGATGGC.

Many counts were recorded for this clone. The DNA ends 3 residues before the CDR3 does, and the rest of the CDR3 is filled in from the germline J gene. The chain combines TRBV2 with TRBJ2-3; 8 bases line up with TRBD1. This CDR3 has 13 residues. CDR1 SNHLY and CDR2 FYNNEI come from the germline V gene. With V trimmed by 4 bases and J by 5 bases, 2 bases remained unmatched. The CDR3 sequence is CASSAGQEDTQYF. Incomplete CDR3 DNA: TGTGCCAGCAGTGCGGGACAGGAAGATACG.

With respect to this clone: The read ends 3 residues before the CDR3 terminus; that terminus is restored from the germline J gene. The chain carries TRBV5-5 and TRBJ1-1; TRBD1 might be the D (5 bases). CDR1 is SGHKS and CDR2 is YYEKEE in the germline V gene (reference sequence). Trimming shortened V by 3 bases and J by 3 bases, and 12 bases separated the two germline ends. The CDR3 sequence is 14 residues long. Partial CDR3 DNA: TGTGCCAGCAGCTGGAGGGGTATCGACACTGAA. As protein: CASSWRGIDTE. The complete CDR3 reads CASSWRGIDTEAFF.

This clone is medium-sized (0.01 to 0.1%) in the sample. The read gets to within 3 residues of the CDR3 end, and the germline J gene fills in the rest. The genes are TRBV6-1 and TRBJ1-5; 10 positions match TRBD1. Germline trimming cut 1 base from V and 0 bases from J; bases unmatched to any gene: 9. This CDR3 region has 19 residues. Looked up from germline, CDR1 is MNHNS and CDR2 is SASEGT. The DNA read from the CDR3 is TGTGCCAGCAGTGAAGAGGTGGGACAGGGGTCTTATAGCAATCAGCCC. This translates into CASSEEVGQGSYSNQP. In full, the CDR3 reads CASSEEVGQGSYSNQPQHF.

This clone was seen a handful of times. The CDR3 goes on 3 residues after the read ends, and that part is filled in from the germline J gene. The V gene is TRBV19, the J gene TRBJ2-1, with 7 bases fitting TRBD1. The CDR3 has 15 residues. V was clipped by 4 bases and J by 8 bases; unmatched bases: 11. The germline V gene encodes CDR1 LNHDA and CDR2 SQIVND (reference sequence). The chain's CDR3 is CASSTWTGTSDEQFF. CDR3 DNA, as far as it was read: TGTGCCAGTAGTACCTGGACAGGAACGAGCGATGAG.

There are a few counts of this clone. The read ends 3 residues before the CDR3 terminus; that terminus is restored from the germline J gene. This chain links TRBV5-6 with TRBJ2-5; TRBD1 agrees at 9 bases. The CDR3 runs 13 residues. Unmatched junction bases numbered 3, after V lost 4 bases and J lost 5 bases. The germline gives CDR1 SGHDT, CDR2 YYEEEE. CDR3 loop: CASSGTGLETQYF. CDR3 bases read: TGTGCCAGCAGCGGGACAGGGTTGGAGACC. The whole variable domain, filled in from reference TRBV5-6 and TRBJ2-5, reads DAGVTQSPTHLIKTRGQQVTLRCSPKSGHDTVSWYQQALGQGPQFIFQYYEEEERQRGNFPDRFSGHQFPNYSSELNVNALLLGDSALYLCASSGTGLETQYFGPGTRLLVL.

The sample holds a few counts of this clone. The CDR3 end lies 3 residues beyond the end of the read and is filled in from the germline J gene. V and J are TRBV19 and TRBJ2-7; perhaps TRBD2 as D (5 bases). Germline CDR1 is LNHDA and CDR2 is SQIVND (reference sequence). With 6 bases removed from V and 0 bases from J, the gap between germline ends came to 21 bases. The CDR3 has 17 residues. CDR3 DNA (partial): TGTGCCAGTAGCCCTCTTTCAGGACTCGCATTCTCCTACGAG. Translation: CASSPLSGLAFSYE. The whole CDR3 region reads CASSPLSGLAFSYEQYF. Full variable domain (remainder filled in from reference TRBV19 and TRBJ2-7): DGGITQSPKYLFRKEGQNVTLSCEQNLNHDAMYWYRQDPGQGLRLIYYSQIVNDFQKGDIAEGYSVSREKKESFPLTVTSAQKNPTAFYLCASSPLSGLAFSYEQYFGPGTRLTVT.

This clone was counted ten times or more. The read ends 3 residues shy of where the CDR3 ends; the end is completed using the germline J gene. The chain uses TRBV29-1 and TRBJ2-7, with 9 nucleotides matching TRBD1. The CDR3 extends over 13 amino acids. CDR1 SQVTM and CDR2 ANQGSEA come from the germline V gene. The J segment lost 4 bases and the V segment lost 6 bases, leaving 7 bases of the junction unmatched. CDR3 bases read: TGCAGCGTCACTTACAGGGGGCAATACGAG. Translation: CSVTYRGQYE. In full, the CDR3 reads CSVTYRGQYEQYF.

In the case of this clone: The sequence runs out 3 residues before the end of the CDR3; the remainder is reconstructed from the germline J gene. V gene TRBV5-1 combines with J gene TRBJ2-5; D is ambiguous. The germline V gene has CDR1 SGHRS and CDR2 YFSETQ. V gave up 2 bases and J gave up 1 base, with 6 bases separating them. The CDR3 is 13 amino acids. The sequenced part of the CDR3 DNA is TGCGCCAGCAGCTTAGGGCCCCAAGAGACC. Translated, it gives CASSLGPQET. The full CDR3 sequence reads CASSLGPQETQYF.

This clone was detected ten times or more. The CDR3 is cut off 3 residues early in the read; its end comes from the germline J gene. The chain links TRBV2 to TRBJ1-2; D may be TRBD1 (6 bases). V was trimmed by 2 bases and J by 6 bases, leaving 10 bases between them. The CDR3 consists of 13 residues. Germline V gene data show CDR1 as SNHLY and CDR2 as FYNNEI. CDR3 sequence: CASSEQGWDGYTF. CDR3 DNA (partial): TGTGCCAGCAGTGAACAGGGGTGGGATGGC.

This clone was seen a few times. The CDR3 is cut off 3 residues early in the read; its end comes from the germline J gene. This chain joins TRBV2 and TRBJ2-7, with TRBD1 matching 7 bases. The CDR3 sequence is 14 residues long. The germline CDR1 and CDR2 sequences are SNHLY and FYNNEI. V gave up 4 bases and J gave up 5 bases; unmatched junction bases: 8. The CDR3 loop reads CASSGRGRGNEQYF. The sequenced part of the CDR3 DNA is TGTGCCAGCAGTGGGAGAGGCAGGGGGAACGAG.

This clone occurred a few times. The CDR3 end lies 3 residues beyond the end of the read and is filled in from the germline J gene. The chain carries TRBV5-1 and TRBJ2-6; 8 bases agree with TRBD2. Per the germline V gene, CDR1 is SGHRS and CDR2 is YFSETQ. This CDR3 contains 18 residues. With 0 bases clipped from V and 0 bases from J, the junction kept 5 bases outside the gene matches. The chain's CDR3 is CASSLETGGYSGANVLTF. The sequenced part of the CDR3 DNA is TGCGCCAGCAGCTTGGAAACGGGGGGGTACTCTGGGGCCAACGTC.

This clone has a handful of counts. The sequenced fragment ends 3 residues before the CDR3 boundary, so the rest is inferred from the germline J gene. V is TRBV7-9 and J is TRBJ1-6, with 8 bases that match TRBD1. V lost 4 bases to trimming and J lost 5 bases; unmatched junction nucleotides: 1. The CDR3 runs to 14 residues. Germline V gene data show CDR1 as SEHNR and CDR2 as FQNEAQ (reference sequence). This CDR3 is CASSWDRNNSPLHF. The sequenced part of the CDR3 DNA is TGTGCCAGCAGCTGGGACAGGAATAATTCACCC.

This clone was counted a few times. Coverage ceases 3 residues before the CDR3 finishes, and the germline J gene fills in the end. This chain joins TRBV7-9 and TRBJ1-1; D may be TRBD1 (5 bases). CDR1 and CDR2 (germline): SEHNR, FQNEAQ (reference sequence). The CDR3 runs to 13 residues. The V end was cut by 5 bases, the J end by 3 bases, with 10 bases between. CDR3 sequence: CASSPGEDTEAFF. Partial CDR3 DNA: TGTGCCAGCAGCCCGGGGGAAGACACTGAA.

This clone was seen repeatedly, ten times or more. This chain's CDR3 is CASSERTGGHTIYF. The covered CDR3 bases are TGTGCCAGCAGTGAAAGGACGGGGGGTCACACC. V and J are TRBV6-1 and TRBJ1-3; the D gene is possibly TRBD1 (5 bases). The read ends 3 residues before the CDR3 terminus; that terminus is restored from the germline J gene. Looked up from germline, CDR1 is MNHNS and CDR2 is SASEGT. This CDR3 has 14 residues. With 2 bases removed from V and 8 bases from J, the gap between germline ends came to 13 bases.

A word on this clone: Read data end 3 residues before the CDR3 end; the end is taken from the germline J gene. The chain employs TRBV20-1 and TRBJ1-4; TRBD1 is a possible D gene (6 bases). The ends were cut back, 0 bases at V and 8 bases at J, with 13 bases in the middle. CDR1 and CDR2 from the germline V gene are DFQATT and SNEGSKA (reference sequence). The CDR3 totals 14 residues. The sequenced part of the CDR3 DNA is TGCAGTGCTAGAGATATGCAGGGGACCGAAAAA. Protein: CSARDMQGTEK. The full CDR3 sequence reads CSARDMQGTEKLFF.

This clone was detected ten times or more. The read comes to an end 3 residues before the CDR3 does, leaving the germline J gene to fill in the end. This rearrangement joins TRBV5-5 to TRBJ2-1; 7 positions agree with TRBD1. Germline V gene sequence: CDR1 SGHKS, CDR2 YYEKEE (reference sequence). V gave up 1 base and J gave up 6 bases; unmatched junction bases: 4. This CDR3 has 14 residues. CDR3 DNA, as far as it was read: TGTGCCAGCAGCTTGCCCCGGGACAGCAATGAG. Its protein is CASSLPRDSNE. The complete CDR3 sequence is CASSLPRDSNEQFF.

To note about this clone: This could be a read error, since a much larger clone is one nucleotide away. Sequencing ends 3 residues short of the CDR3 end; the germline J gene provides the rest. The chain recombines TRBV6-1 with TRBJ1-4; D unresolved. CDR1 is MNHNS, CDR2 SASEGT, per germline. There are 15 residues in the CDR3. The CDR3 region is CASSGILAAKEKLFF. The CDR3 DNA, read in part, is TGTGCCAGCAGTGGGATTTTAGCGGCTAAGGAAAAA.

Concerning this clone itself: Read data end 3 residues before the CDR3 end; the end is taken from the germline J gene. The chain recombines TRBV19 with TRBJ2-2, with D perhaps TRBD2 (6 bases). Germline CDR1 reads LNHDA; CDR2 reads SQIVND (reference sequence). V lost 4 bases to trimming and J lost 2 bases, with 11 bases between them. The CDR3 totals 15 residues. CDR3 residues: CASSTGLFNTGELFF. Partial CDR3 DNA: TGTGCCAGTAGTACGGGACTCTTCAACACCGGGGAG.